This T cell receptor beta chain is drawn from a study of early T cells in non-severe SARS-CoV-2 infection. For the study at large: Investigators sequenced bulk RNA drawn from unsorted whole blood, and chains remained unpaired.

Attachment of unique molecular identifiers to individual cDNA molecules was performed. In TCRdb, the 5' RACE reads were re-called with MiXCR into one record per CDR3 protein. This sample has 62,000 or so distinct CDR3 sequences, with 7% to 10% found just once. With respect to this clonotype: Its antigen remains unknown. A much more abundant neighbour one base away suggests this may be a read error.

V lost 11 bases, J lost 7 bases, and 8 bases stayed unmatched. Germline V lookup: CDR1 MNHNS, CDR2 SASEGT. This CDR3 is built from 13 residues. Study observations and caveats: A preference for anti-spike CD8 responses marked VDJdb matching, which missed private and CD4 specificities.

This material consisted of whole blood, taken at baseline. The chain employs TRBV6-1 and TRBJ1-6, with 7 bases matching TRBD1. The clonotype comes from an adult who was a healthcare worker with PCR-confirmed SARS-CoV-2 infection or an uninfected control (not recorded which). The chain's CDR3 is CAERDSLNSPLHF. The CDR3 DNA sequence: TGTGCCGAACGGGACAGCCTAAATTCACCCCTCCACTTT.